These T cell receptor beta chains were read from a single sample in a study of blood T cell repertoires in COVID-19. Measured with immunoSEQ multiplex PCR; TCRdb has only the in-frame clones, and not every one. The sample records 50,000 to 65,000 clones, 80% to 90% being singletons. The sequencing input was peripheral blood. All receptors derive from a man aged 55 to 70 with acute or convalescent COVID-19. The CDR3 runs from the conserved cysteine through the conserved F or W. Each record gives: V gene, CDR3 length, clone size, D gene, J gene, CDR3 DNA, CDR3 protein. The D gene is left open where the match is weak. Where a row states a size, it is once, few, many or the class of an expanded clone; other rows omit it.

v_gene: TRBV5-1
len: 15
abundance: once
d_gene: -
j_gene: TRBJ2-2
CDR3nt: TGCGCCAGCAGCTTGGTCCGGGGAGGCACCGGGGAGCTGTTTTTT
CDR3aa: CASSLVRGGTGELFF

v_gene: TRBV7-2
len: 14
abundance: once
d_gene: -
j_gene: TRBJ2-1
CDR3nt: TGTGCCAGCAGCTTCACCGCACATAACAATGAGCAGTTCTTC
CDR3aa: CASSFTAHNNEQFF

v_gene: TRBV7-2
len: 16
abundance: -
d_gene: TRBD2
j_gene: TRBJ2-1
CDR3nt: TGTGCCAGCAGCTCCTTAGGACTAGCGGGTTACAATGAGCAGTTCTTC
CDR3aa: CASSSLGLAGYNEQFF

v_gene: TRBV28
len: 14
abundance: -
d_gene: -
j_gene: TRBJ2-7
CDR3nt: TGTGCTGCCGCCTGGGGAGAGGCGGCCTACGAGCAGTACTTC
CDR3aa: CAAAWGEAAYEQYF

v_gene: TRBV30
len: 15
abundance: -
d_gene: -
j_gene: TRBJ2-2
CDR3nt: TGTGCCTGGAGTGATGCAGGGGCTGGGACCGGGGAGCTGTTTTTT
CDR3aa: CAWSDAGAGTGELFF

v_gene: TRBV14
len: 19
abundance: -
d_gene: -
j_gene: TRBJ1-1
CDR3nt: TGTGCCAGCAGCCCGTTAGGGAGCAGGGGCCCCCCTAGGAACACTGAAGCTTTCTTT
CDR3aa: CASSPLGSRGPPRNTEAFF

v_gene: TRBV6-5
len: 15
abundance: -
d_gene: -
j_gene: TRBJ1-1
CDR3nt: TGTGCCAGCAGCCGTACTAGGGGGGGAACCACTGAAGCTTTCTTT
CDR3aa: CASSRTRGGTTEAFF

v_gene: TRBV7-9
len: 16
abundance: -
d_gene: TRBD2
j_gene: TRBJ2-1
CDR3nt: TGTGCCAGCAGCTTATCGAGCGGGAGGGGCATCGATGAGCAGTTCTTC
CDR3aa: CASSLSSGRGIDEQFF

v_gene: TRBV6-6
len: 15
abundance: -
d_gene: -
j_gene: TRBJ1-3
CDR3nt: TGTGCCAGCATTAAGGGCGGGGACTCTGGAAACACCATATATTTT
CDR3aa: CASIKGGDSGNTIYF

v_gene: TRBV5-1
len: 16
abundance: -
d_gene: TRBD2
j_gene: TRBJ2-3
CDR3nt: TGCGCCAGCACTCTCGGCGGGGGGCGCGGCACAGATACGCAGTATTTT
CDR3aa: CASTLGGGRGTDTQYF

v_gene: TRBV4-1
len: 18
abundance: -
d_gene: -
j_gene: TRBJ1-1
CDR3nt: TGCGCCAGCAGCCAAGCGCTCTCTGGGGAGTTGGGCATAACGGTAGCTTTCTTT
CDR3aa: CASSQALSGELGITVAFF

v_gene: TRBV7-9
len: 12
abundance: -
d_gene: -
j_gene: TRBJ1-1
CDR3nt: TGTGCCAGCAGCCCAGGGTACACTGAAGCTTTCTTT
CDR3aa: CASSPGYTEAFF

v_gene: TRBV7-8
len: 13
abundance: -
d_gene: -
j_gene: TRBJ1-2
CDR3nt: TGTGCCAGCAGCCTACAGGAATACTATGGCTACACCTTC
CDR3aa: CASSLQEYYGYTF

v_gene: TRBV4-1
len: 17
abundance: -
d_gene: TRBD2
j_gene: TRBJ2-2
CDR3nt: TGCGCCAGCAGCCAAGGTATAGCGGGGGGACCAACCGGGGAGCTGTTTTTT
CDR3aa: CASSQGIAGGPTGELFF

v_gene: TRBV7-3
len: 14
abundance: once
d_gene: TRBD1
j_gene: TRBJ1-2
CDR3nt: TGTGCCAGCAGCCCGGGACAGTCCGGGGGTGGCTACACCTTC
CDR3aa: CASSPGQSGGGYTF

v_gene: TRBV19
len: 13
abundance: -
d_gene: -
j_gene: TRBJ2-5
CDR3nt: TGTGCCAGTAGCGGCCGGGTCTCGGAGACCCAGTACTTC
CDR3aa: CASSGRVSETQYF

v_gene: TRBV5-1
len: 14
abundance: -
d_gene: -
j_gene: TRBJ2-5
CDR3nt: TGCGCCAGCAGCTTTGGGAGCGGCCAAGAGACCCAGTACTTC
CDR3aa: CASSFGSGQETQYF

v_gene: TRBV14
len: 14
abundance: -
d_gene: -
j_gene: TRBJ1-2
CDR3nt: TGTGCCAGCAGACCCGGGACATCGGGGTCTGGCTACACCTTC
CDR3aa: CASRPGTSGSGYTF

v_gene: TRBV5-1
len: 15
abundance: -
d_gene: TRBD2
j_gene: TRBJ2-7
CDR3nt: TGCGCCAGCAGCACGGGACTAGCGAGCTCCTACGAGCAGTACTTC
CDR3aa: CASSTGLASSYEQYF

v_gene: TRBV18
len: 15
abundance: -
d_gene: TRBD2
j_gene: TRBJ2-3
CDR3nt: TGTGCCAGCTCACCAAGAACGGGAGGGAGAGATACGCAGTATTTT
CDR3aa: CASSPRTGGRDTQYF

v_gene: TRBV7-7
len: 15
abundance: -
d_gene: TRBD2
j_gene: TRBJ2-1
CDR3nt: TGTGCCAGCAGCCGGAGTCTAGCGGGGTACAATGAGCAGTTCTTC
CDR3aa: CASSRSLAGYNEQFF

v_gene: TRBV11-2
len: 14
abundance: few
d_gene: TRBD2
j_gene: TRBJ2-1
CDR3nt: TGTGCCAGCAGCCCAGGACTAGCGGGGCCCCAGCAGTTCTTC
CDR3aa: CASSPGLAGPQQFF

v_gene: TRBV6-4
len: 15
abundance: -
d_gene: TRBD1
j_gene: TRBJ2-1
CDR3nt: TGTGCCAGCAGCTCTGGGACAGGGGGATACAATGAGCAGTTCTTC
CDR3aa: CASSSGTGGYNEQFF

v_gene: TRBV28
len: 14
abundance: -
d_gene: -
j_gene: TRBJ2-5
CDR3nt: TGTGCCAGCAGTCCCGGTGACACCCAAGAGACCCAGTACTTC
CDR3aa: CASSPGDTQETQYF

v_gene: TRBV27
len: 14
abundance: -
d_gene: -
j_gene: TRBJ2-3
CDR3nt: TGTGCCAGCAGTGTGTCTAGCGGCACAGATACGCAGTATTTT
CDR3aa: CASSVSSGTDTQYF

v_gene: TRBV5-1
len: 14
abundance: -
d_gene: TRBD2
j_gene: TRBJ2-1
CDR3nt: TGCGCCAGCAGCTTGGACAGCGGGAGTAATGAGCAGTTCTTC
CDR3aa: CASSLDSGSNEQFF

v_gene: TRBV28
len: 15
abundance: -
d_gene: TRBD2
j_gene: TRBJ2-1
CDR3nt: TGTGCCAGCAGGCCAACTAGCGGGACGGTCGATGAGCAGTTCTTC
CDR3aa: CASRPTSGTVDEQFF

v_gene: TRBV4-2
len: 19
abundance: -
d_gene: -
j_gene: TRBJ1-6
CDR3nt: TGTGCCAGCAGCCAAGCAAGCGGGACGGGATACACCTATAATTCACCCCTCCACTTT
CDR3aa: CASSQASGTGYTYNSPLHF

v_gene: TRBV21-1
len: 13
abundance: -
d_gene: -
j_gene: TRBJ2-7
CDR3nt: TGTGCCAGCAGCAACGACACGACCATCGAGCAGTACTTC
CDR3aa: CASSNDTTIEQYF

v_gene: TRBV7-3
len: 16
abundance: -
d_gene: TRBD2
j_gene: TRBJ2-1
CDR3nt: TGTGCCAGCAGCTTAGCTAGCGGGAGGCCCCACAATGAGCAGTTCTTC
CDR3aa: CASSLASGRPHNEQFF

v_gene: TRBV30
len: 13
abundance: -
d_gene: TRBD2
j_gene: TRBJ2-1
CDR3nt: TGTGCCTGGGGGAGGGTGGTATACAATGAACAGTTCTTC
CDR3aa: CAWGRVVYNEQFF

v_gene: TRBV30
len: 14
abundance: once
d_gene: -
j_gene: TRBJ1-5
CDR3nt: TGTGCCTGGAGTGGAGGGTTTAGCAATCAGCCCCAGCATTTT
CDR3aa: CAWSGGFSNQPQHF

v_gene: TRBV2
len: 13
abundance: -
d_gene: -
j_gene: TRBJ1-1
CDR3nt: TGTGCCAGCGGGCCGGAAGGGAACACTGAAGCTTTCTTT
CDR3aa: CASGPEGNTEAFF

v_gene: TRBV11-2
len: 16
abundance: -
d_gene: TRBD1
j_gene: TRBJ1-5
CDR3nt: TGTGCCAGCAGCTTCTACGGACAGGGGTTGGACCAGCCCCAGCATTTT
CDR3aa: CASSFYGQGLDQPQHF

v_gene: TRBV28
len: 16
abundance: -
d_gene: TRBD2
j_gene: TRBJ2-3
CDR3nt: TGTGCCAGCAGTCTAACCAAAGCGGGAGTAGCAGATACGCAGTATTTT
CDR3aa: CASSLTKAGVADTQYF

v_gene: TRBV5-1
len: 14
abundance: -
d_gene: -
j_gene: TRBJ1-1
CDR3nt: TGCGCCAGCAGCGGTGGACGAGGGGGCACTGAAGCTTTCTTT
CDR3aa: CASSGGRGGTEAFF

v_gene: TRBV7-2
len: 15
abundance: -
d_gene: -
j_gene: TRBJ1-3
CDR3nt: TGTGCCAGCAGCTTAGTAGGGGGTACAGGAAACACCATATATTTT
CDR3aa: CASSLVGGTGNTIYF

v_gene: TRBV6-5
len: 13
abundance: -
d_gene: -
j_gene: TRBJ1-1
CDR3nt: TGTGCCAGCAGTTCGAACAGGAACACTGAAGCTTTCTTT
CDR3aa: CASSSNRNTEAFF

v_gene: TRBV19
len: 17
abundance: once
d_gene: TRBD1
j_gene: TRBJ1-6
CDR3nt: TGTGCCAGTAGTATGGGTCCTGCTGGGACAGTAAATTCACCCCTCCACTTT
CDR3aa: CASSMGPAGTVNSPLHF

v_gene: TRBV30
len: 14
abundance: once
d_gene: TRBD1
j_gene: TRBJ1-4
CDR3nt: TGTGCCTGGAACCAGGGACAGGCTAATGAAAAACTGTTTTTT
CDR3aa: CAWNQGQANEKLFF

v_gene: TRBV30
len: 16
abundance: -
d_gene: -
j_gene: TRBJ2-6
CDR3nt: TGTGCCTGGAGTGCCGGGGGGCTCTCTGGGGCCAACGTCCTGACTTTC
CDR3aa: CAWSAGGLSGANVLTF

v_gene: TRBV5-4
len: 13
abundance: once
d_gene: -
j_gene: TRBJ1-1
CDR3nt: TGTGCCAGCGGAGCGGGGGTGGACACTGAAGCTTTCTTT
CDR3aa: CASGAGVDTEAFF

v_gene: TRBV19
len: 18
abundance: -
d_gene: -
j_gene: TRBJ1-2
CDR3nt: TGTGCCAGTAGTATCCCTAATTTAGCGGCTGGATCTAACTATGGCTACACCTTC
CDR3aa: CASSIPNLAAGSNYGYTF

v_gene: TRBV14
len: 16
abundance: few
d_gene: -
j_gene: TRBJ2-7
CDR3nt: TGTGCCAGCAGACCCACCGGCCCCGGGGTGAACTACGAGCAGTACTTC
CDR3aa: CASRPTGPGVNYEQYF

v_gene: TRBV5-4
len: 16
abundance: -
d_gene: -
j_gene: TRBJ1-6
CDR3nt: TGTGCCAGCAGCTCCAGGGCAAGCTCCTATAATTCACCCCTCCACTTT
CDR3aa: CASSSRASSYNSPLHF

v_gene: TRBV25-1
len: 15
abundance: -
d_gene: -
j_gene: TRBJ2-1
CDR3nt: TGTGCCAGCAGCTCCGGGGAGGTCCCCTACAATGAGCAGTTCTTC
CDR3aa: CASSSGEVPYNEQFF

v_gene: TRBV5-1
len: 15
abundance: once
d_gene: TRBD2
j_gene: TRBJ2-7
CDR3nt: TGCGCCAGCAGCAACCCTAGCGGCCGCACCTACGAGCAGTACTTC
CDR3aa: CASSNPSGRTYEQYF